One sample yielded the 28 T cell receptor beta chains listed below, sequenced in a study of early T cells in non-severe SARS-CoV-2 infection. TCRdb processed the 5' RACE reads anew with MiXCR; each CDR3 protein has one entry. The sample carries tens of thousands of distinct CDR3 sequences, around 8.4% recorded once. The material sequenced was whole blood. These receptors all come from an adult who was a healthcare worker with PCR-confirmed SARS-CoV-2 infection or an uninfected control (not recorded which).

The chain couples TRBV4-3 to TRBJ1-1, with D perhaps TRBD1 (5 bases). CDR1 is LGHNA and CDR2 is YSLEER in the germline V gene. The ends were cut back, 7 bases at V and 5 bases at J, with 14 bases in the middle. The CDR3 contains 13 residues. The chain's CDR3 is CASTRTGGTEAFF. DNA for the CDR3: TGCGCCAGCACCCGGACGGGGGGGACTGAAGCTTTCTTT.

At least ten counts were recorded for this clonotype. The V call is TRBV5-4, the J call TRBJ2-1; TRBD1 agrees at 10 bases. The length of the CDR3 is 16 residues. Germline CDR1 is SGHNT and CDR2 is YYREEE (reference sequence). Losses at the gene ends were 2 bases for V and 10 bases for J; bases not matched to a gene: 12. The CDR3 here is CASSFGAGTGAGEQFF. The DNA of the CDR3 is TGTGCCAGCAGCTTCGGAGCCGGGACAGGGGCTGGGGAGCAGTTCTTC.

This clonotype was observed many times. The chain is built from TRBV27 and TRBJ1-5; D ambiguous. The CDR3 is made up of 14 amino acids. CDR1 is MNHEY and CDR2 is SMNVEV in the germline V gene (reference sequence). Trimming stripped 8 bases from V and 0 bases from J, with 11 bases between. CDR3 amino acids: CASGRTDSNQPQHF. The CDR3 DNA sequence: TGTGCCAGCGGACGGACGGATAGCAATCAGCCCCAGCATTTT.

In its sample, this clonotype was seen a few times. This chain links TRBV6-2 or TRBV6-3 with TRBJ2-2; 7 nucleotides match TRBD2. V shed 8 bases, J shed 2 bases, and the junction held 2 bases outside the gene matches. CDR1 and CDR2 from the germline V gene are MNHEY and SVGEGT. This CDR3 region has 13 residues. CDR3 sequence (DNA): TGTGCCAGCGCTAGCGGTAACACCGGGGAGCTGTTTTTT. Translated: CASASGNTGELFF.

In this sample, this clonotype turned up a few times. The V and J genes are TRBV6-5 and TRBJ1-5; perhaps TRBD1 as D (5 bases). The germline gives CDR1 MNHEY, CDR2 SVGAGI. The V end was cut by 2 bases, the J end by 3 bases, with 8 bases between. The CDR3 covers 14 residues. CDR3 DNA sequence: TGTGCCAGCAGTTACAGGGGCCACAATCAGCCCCAGCATTTT. This gives the protein CASSYRGHNQPQHF.

This chain connects TRBV20-1 to TRBJ2-3; 7 nucleotides agree with TRBD2. The CDR3 runs 17 residues. The germline CDR1 and CDR2 sequences are DFQATT and SNEGSKA (reference sequence). V lost 4 bases to trimming and J lost 0 bases; unmatched junction nucleotides: 13. CDR3 bases: TGCAGTGCTATAGGTCGTTTGGCGGGAGCTAGCACAGATACGCAGTATTTT. This sequence encodes CSAIGRLAGASTDTQYF.

There are many counts of this clonotype. The V gene is TRBV2, the J gene TRBJ2-4, with D unclear. Germline-derived CDR1 and CDR2 are SNHLY and FYNNEI. V gave up 6 bases and J gave up 6 bases, with 9 bases separating them. CDR3 length equals 12 residues. The chain's CDR3 is CASSLHANIQYF. The CDR3 DNA sequence: TGTGCCAGCAGCCTTCATGCAAACATTCAGTACTTC.

The chain couples TRBV10-3 to TRBJ1-1, with a possible D match to TRBD1 (5 bases). The CDR3 length is 13 residues. V was shortened by 10 bases and J by 0 bases, with 12 bases between the two germline ends. Per the germline V gene, CDR1 is ENHRY and CDR2 is SYGVKD. The CDR3 bases are TGTGCCACCTCCCAGGGTCTGAACACTGAAGCTTTCTTT. Protein sequence: CATSQGLNTEAFF.

The V call is TRBV7-6, the J call TRBJ2-2, with 12 bases fitting TRBD1. After removal of 5 bases from V and 5 bases from J, the junction contained 6 bases not matched to a gene. CDR1 and CDR2 (germline): SGHVS, FNYEAQ. The CDR3 is made up of 16 amino acids. CDR3 sequence reads: CASSPGQGARTGELFF. CDR3 in DNA: TGTGCCAGCAGCCCGGGACAGGGGGCGAGAACCGGGGAGCTGTTTTTT.

This clonotype was observed many times. The CDR3 is CASSRDRGSSPLHF. Written as DNA, the CDR3 is TGTGCCAGCAGTCGGGACAGAGGGAGTTCACCCCTCCACTTT. V is TRBV6-5 and J is TRBJ1-6; TRBD1 matches at 7 bases. V lost 5 bases to trimming and J lost 9 bases; unmatched junction nucleotides: 7. Germline loops: CDR1 MNHEY, CDR2 SVGAGI. The CDR3 contains 14 residues.

This clonotype appeared a few times. The chain carries TRBV12-5 and TRBJ1-6; possible D gene TRBD1, 6 bases. Per the germline V gene, CDR1 is LGHNT and CDR2 is FRNRAP. V was cut by 5 bases and J by 5 bases, with 13 bases left in between. The CDR3 is 15 residues long. CDR3 region: CASGLGQSNNSPLHF. CDR3 nucleotide sequence: TGTGCTAGTGGTCTCGGACAGAGTAATAATTCACCCCTCCACTTT.

This clonotype was observed many times. The chain links TRBV29-1 to TRBJ2-5; 8 bases map to TRBD2. Germline V CDR1 and CDR2: SQVTM, ANQGSEA. The V segment lost 0 bases and the J segment 1 base; nucleotides outside the gene matches: 7. The CDR3 has 16 amino acids. In DNA, the CDR3 is TGCAGCGTTGAAGATCCCCCGGGAGGGTCCCAAGAGACCCAGTACTTC. Translating it yields CSVEDPPGGSQETQYF.

This clonotype occurred many times. The chain is built from TRBV20-1 and TRBJ2-3; D not certain. The CDR3 contains 13 residues. The germline CDR1 and CDR2 sequences are DFQATT and SNEGSKA (reference sequence). Between the trimmed V and J ends, which lost 3 bases and 3 bases, there was a span of 10 bases. The CDR3 reads CSASLVMTDTQYF. CDR3 DNA: TGCAGTGCTAGTTTGGTGATGACAGATACGCAGTATTTT.

This chain connects TRBV20-1 to TRBJ2-5, with 8 bases matching TRBD2. V was clipped by 6 bases and J by 4 bases; unmatched bases: 7. Germline loops: CDR1 DFQATT, CDR2 SNEGSKA (reference sequence). The CDR3 consists of 13 residues. The CDR3 DNA reads TGCAGTGCCATAAGCGGGAGAGGAGAGACCCAGTACTTC. Protein: CSAISGRGETQYF.

The V and J genes are TRBV4-3 and TRBJ2-3, with 7 bases lining up with TRBD2. After removal of 1 base from V and 6 bases from J, the junction contained 7 bases not matched to a gene. CDR1 is LGHNA and CDR2 is YSLEER in the germline V gene. There are 15 residues in the CDR3. The chain's CDR3 is CASSQGPGGGDTQYF. In DNA form, the CDR3 reads TGCGCCAGCAGCCAAGGGCCGGGAGGAGGCGATACGCAGTATTTT.

This clonotype was detected many times. The rearrangement links TRBV4-2 to TRBJ1-6; maybe TRBD1 (5 bases). The CDR3 is made up of 13 amino acids. Trimming pared 0 bases from V and 9 bases from J, leaving 6 bases between. CDR1 is LGHNA and CDR2 is YNFKEQ in the germline V gene. The CDR3 spells CASSQDRGSPLHF. The CDR3 nucleotides are TGTGCCAGCAGCCAAGATAGGGGTTCACCCCTCCACTTT.

CDR3 protein: CASQGGANVLTF. CDR3 DNA sequence: TGTGCCAGCCAAGGCGGGGCCAACGTCCTGACTTTC. This chain connects TRBV5-6 to TRBJ2-6; no firm D call. V lost 7 bases and J 4 bases, leaving 6 bases between the germline ends. Looked up from germline, CDR1 is SGHDT and CDR2 is YYEEEE. The CDR3 has 12 amino acids.

In its sample, this clonotype was seen many times. The chain uses TRBV7-3 and TRBJ1-6; D is unclear. The ends were cut back, 8 bases at V and 5 bases at J, with 10 bases in the middle. The CDR3 covers 13 residues. Germline CDR1 reads SGHTA; CDR2 reads FQGTGA. The chain's CDR3 is CASGRSDNSPLHF. The DNA for the CDR3 is TGTGCCAGCGGTAGAAGCGATAATTCACCCCTCCACTTT.

Points on this clonotype: A much larger clone differs by one base, so this may be a read error. The chain employs TRBV6-2 or TRBV6-3 and TRBJ1-6; 7 bases line up with TRBD1. The CDR3 spans 14 residues. Germline-derived CDR1 and CDR2 are MNHEY and SVGEGT. Germline trimming cut 6 bases from V and 8 bases from J; bases unmatched to any gene: 7. In DNA form, the CDR3 reads TGTGCCAGCAGGAATACAGGGGCAGATTCACCCCTCCACTTT. Translation gives CASRNTGADSPLHF.

This clonotype was seen ten or more times. The chain recombines TRBV20-1 with TRBJ2-2; D is unresolved. The V end was cut by 0 bases, the J end by 2 bases, with 13 bases between. The germline V gene has CDR1 DFQATT and CDR2 SNEGSKA (reference sequence). The CDR3 contains 16 residues. CDR3 loop: CSARDSRLVNTGELFF. The CDR3 region has the DNA TGCAGTGCTAGAGATTCTAGACTCGTTAACACCGGGGAGCTGTTTTTT.

This clonotype occurred a few times. V gene TRBV24-1 combines with J gene TRBJ2-5; 9 positions agree with TRBD1. The CDR3 covers 13 residues. In germline, CDR1 is KGHDR, CDR2 SFDVKD. V lost 8 bases and J lost 3; bases outside the gene matches: 3. CDR3 region: CATMGTGKETQYF. The CDR3 DNA reads as TGTGCCACCATGGGGACAGGGAAAGAGACCCAGTACTTC.

This clonotype was seen more than once but under ten times. CDR3 coding DNA: TGCAGCGTGGGACTAGCCTCCTACGAGCAGTACTTC. Translating gives CSVGLASYEQYF. The chain uses TRBV20-1 and TRBJ2-7, with 9 bases aligning to TRBD2. The CDR3 totals 12 residues. Germline V CDR1 and CDR2: DFQATT, SNEGSKA (reference sequence).

This clonotype was seen repeatedly, ten times or more. The CDR3 DNA sequence: TGTGCCAGCCGGACGGGGCTCCTGGGGGGAGCTAGTGAGCAGTTCTTC. This encodes CASRTGLLGGASEQFF. This sequence joins TRBV6-1 and TRBJ2-1; possibly TRBD2 for D (6 bases). This CDR3 has 16 residues. V was shortened by 8 bases and J by 9 bases, with 26 bases between the two germline ends. CDR1 and CDR2 (germline): MNHNS, SASEGT.

V usage is TRBV6-2 or TRBV6-3 and J usage is TRBJ1-1, with D uncertain. V gave up 4 bases and J gave up 2 bases, with 11 bases separating them. Germline V gives CDR1 MNHEY, CDR2 SVGEGT. The CDR3 spans 14 residues. The CDR3 DNA reads TGTGCCAGCAGTTCCCCCGGTCGTAACACTGAAGCTTTCTTT. Its protein is CASSSPGRNTEAFF.

This clonotype was detected ten times or more. The V call is TRBV2, the J call TRBJ2-3; possibly TRBD1 for D (5 bases). Germline V gene lookup returns CDR1 SNHLY and CDR2 FYNNEI. The CDR3 is made up of 12 amino acids. V dropped 6 bases and J dropped 5 bases, with 9 bases sitting between them. The CDR3 DNA is TGTGCCAGCAGCTTTGACAGAGATACGCAGTATTTT. Protein sequence: CASSFDRDTQYF.

This clonotype was observed at least ten times. The V gene is TRBV5-4, the J gene TRBJ2-1; the D gene is possibly TRBD2 (6 bases). The CDR3 covers 13 residues. V lost 3 bases to trimming and J lost 10 bases, with 14 bases between them. Germline values: CDR1 SGHNT, CDR2 YYREEE (reference sequence). The CDR3 reads CASSSSLGGEQFF. CDR3 bases: TGTGCCAGCAGCTCCTCTTTGGGGGGAGAGCAGTTCTTC.

Ten or more counts support this clonotype. The chain combines TRBV29-1 with TRBJ2-2; 10 bases are shared with TRBD1. The V and J ends lost 7 bases and 6 bases, in that order; junction bases with no gene match: 5. Germline V gene sequence: CDR1 SQVTM, CDR2 ANQGSEA. The CDR3 consists of 13 residues. CDR3 residues: CSGGTGVPGELFF. Here the CDR3 DNA reads TGCAGCGGCGGGACAGGGGTCCCCGGGGAGCTGTTTTTT.

This clonotype was observed many times. Since the CDR3 does not end with the conserved phenylalanine or tryptophan, this likely comes from a read error. The chain carries TRBV20-1 and TRBJ2-7, with 7 bases fitting TRBD1. The CDR3 is 12 amino acids. J was trimmed by 3 bases and V by 5 bases; bases with no gene match: 4. CDR1 is DFQATT and CDR2 is SNEGSKA in the germline V gene (reference sequence). CDR3 bases: TGCAGTGCTCCCGGGGACAGCTACGAGCAGTACTTG. Translating it yields CSAPGDSYEQYL.